This T cell receptor (beta chain) stems from a study of T cell repertoires in cytomegalovirus infection. Study-level information: Signatures in public TCR beta sequences pointed to both CMV infection and matching HLA type.

This clonotype was seen repeatedly, ten times or more. As yet, its antigen is unknown. CDR1 and CDR2 (germline): MNHEY, SVGEGT. V shed 5 bases and J 9 bases; nucleotides not matched to a gene: 6. The CDR3 totals 15 residues. TCRdb reanalysed the reads using MiXCR and keeps one entry per CDR3 protein. In the table there are approximately 140,000 distinct CDR3 sequences, 5.5% to 8% of which are singletons. Notes on the study in general: Predominance within the ex vivo response was attributable to HLA-C-restricted CMV-specific TCR beta clonotypes. Cumulated frequencies of public TCR beta families served to identify carriers of CMV plus the relevant HLA.

The chain carries TRBV6-2 or TRBV6-3 and TRBJ2-4; 14 bases agree with TRBD2. The TCR was taken from a human donor in good health (CMV status not recorded). Some clones in this sample may be carry-over from other donors' samples. Material: PBMCs. The CDR3 bases are TGTGCCAGCAGTCCCGGACTAGCGGGGGGAATCATTCAGTACTTC. This translates into CASSPGLAGGIIQYF.